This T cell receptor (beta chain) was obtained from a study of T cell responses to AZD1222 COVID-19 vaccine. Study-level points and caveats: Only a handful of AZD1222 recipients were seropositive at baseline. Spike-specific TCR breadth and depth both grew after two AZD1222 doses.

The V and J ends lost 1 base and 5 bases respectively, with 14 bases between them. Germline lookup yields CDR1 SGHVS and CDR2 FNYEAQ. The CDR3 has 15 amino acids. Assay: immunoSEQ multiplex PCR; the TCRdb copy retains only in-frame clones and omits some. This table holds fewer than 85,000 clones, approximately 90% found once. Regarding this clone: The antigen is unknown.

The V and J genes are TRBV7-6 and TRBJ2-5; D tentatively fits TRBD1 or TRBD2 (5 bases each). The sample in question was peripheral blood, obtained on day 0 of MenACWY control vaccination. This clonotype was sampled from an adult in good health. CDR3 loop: CASSLDISGAETQYF. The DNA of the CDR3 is TGTGCCAGCAGCTTAGACATCTCCGGGGCGGAGACCCAGTACTTC.